This TCR beta chain was recorded in a study of T cell repertoires in aging, cancer and after chemotherapy. Rearranged V-D-J TRB sequences were amplified with a mixed TRB-A/B primer pool. TCRdb redid the calling of the multiplex PCR reads with MiXCR, one entry per CDR3 protein. The sample consists of around 5,200 distinct CDR3 sequences, more than 25% of them appearing once. For this clonotype: Its antigen remains unknown.

The study's findings and limits: Age-matched healthy donors had significantly more diverse, less clonal blood TCR repertoires than untreated cancer patients.

From germline, CDR1 is SGHNT and CDR2 YYREEE (reference sequence). The CDR3 contains 14 residues. Trimming shortened V by 4 bases and J by 4 bases, and 14 bases separated the two germline ends. TCR beta rearrangements were amplified from peripheral blood genomic DNA. This sequence joins TRBV5-4 and TRBJ1-1; TRBD1 is a possible D gene (6 bases). This TCR derives from a human donor in good health. The sequenced material came from blood. CDR3 sequence (DNA): TGTGCCAGCAGCGCCACAGGGCCGACCACTGAAGCTTTCTTT. It yields the protein CASSATGPTTEAFF.